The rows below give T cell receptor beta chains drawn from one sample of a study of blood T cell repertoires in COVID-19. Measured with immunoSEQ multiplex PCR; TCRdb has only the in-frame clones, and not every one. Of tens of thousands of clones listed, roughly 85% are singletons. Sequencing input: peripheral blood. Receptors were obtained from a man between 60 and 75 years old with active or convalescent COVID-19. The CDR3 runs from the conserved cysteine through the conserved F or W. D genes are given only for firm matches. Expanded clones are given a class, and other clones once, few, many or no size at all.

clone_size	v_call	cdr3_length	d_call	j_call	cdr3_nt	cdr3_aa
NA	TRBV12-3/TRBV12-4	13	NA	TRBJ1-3	TGTGCCAGCAGTTTAAACGCGGGGCTAACTATATATTTT	CASSLNAGLTIYF
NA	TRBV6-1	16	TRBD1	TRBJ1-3	TGTGCCAGCAGTGAACAGGGGGCAACATCTGGAAACACCATATATTTT	CASSEQGATSGNTIYF
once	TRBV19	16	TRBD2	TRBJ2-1	TGTGCCAGTAGTCCCGTGGGGGGGAGTTCCTACAATGAGCAGTTCTTC	CASSPVGGSSYNEQFF
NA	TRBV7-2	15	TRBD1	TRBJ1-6	TGTGCCAGCAGCATCCAGGGGGGTGGTAATTCACCCCTCCACTTT	CASSIQGGGNSPLHF
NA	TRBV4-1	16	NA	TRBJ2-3	TGCGCCAGCAGCCAAGAGAGCGGAGCTAGCACAGATACGCAGTATTTT	CASSQESGASTDTQYF
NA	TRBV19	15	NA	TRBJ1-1	TGTGCCAGTACCCCTTCAGGACTTATGAACACTGAAGCTTTCTTT	CASTPSGLMNTEAFF
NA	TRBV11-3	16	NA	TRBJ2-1	TGTGCCAGCAGCTTAGGCACAGGTGGCTCCTACAATGAGCAGTTCTTC	CASSLGTGGSYNEQFF
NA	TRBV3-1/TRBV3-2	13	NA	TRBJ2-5	TGTGCCAGCAGCCTTGTGAGTGAAGAGACCCAGTACTTC	CASSLVSEETQYF
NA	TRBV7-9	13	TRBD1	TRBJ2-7	TGTGCCAGCACCCGAGGGACAGGCTACGAGCAGTACTTC	CASTRGTGYEQYF
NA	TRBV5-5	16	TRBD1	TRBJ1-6	TGTGCCAGCAGCTCCCCCCCGGGACAGTCCAATTCACCCCTCCACTTT	CASSSPPGQSNSPLHF
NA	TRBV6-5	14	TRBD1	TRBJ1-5	TGTGCCAGCAGATATGGGACAGGGGATCAGCCCCAGCATTTT	CASRYGTGDQPQHF
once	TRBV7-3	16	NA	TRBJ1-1	TGTGCCAGCAGCTTAAACCCGGGACTGCCGAACACTGAAGCTTTCTTT	CASSLNPGLPNTEAFF
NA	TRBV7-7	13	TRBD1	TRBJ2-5	TGTGCCAGCAGCGGGGACAGTCAAGAGACCCAGTACTTC	CASSGDSQETQYF
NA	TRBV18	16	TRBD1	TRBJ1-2	TGTGCCAGCTCAGAGTTCAGGACAGGGGATAACTATGGCTACACCTTC	CASSEFRTGDNYGYTF
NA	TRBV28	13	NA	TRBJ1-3	TGTGCCAGCATTCTCCCCCTGGGAAACACCATATATTTT	CASILPLGNTIYF
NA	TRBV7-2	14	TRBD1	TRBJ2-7	TGTGCCAGCAGCTTAGGCCCAGGGACAGTCGAGCAGTACTTC	CASSLGPGTVEQYF
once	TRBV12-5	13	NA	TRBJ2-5	TGTGCTAGTGGGACATTATTGGGAGAGACCCAGTACTTC	CASGTLLGETQYF
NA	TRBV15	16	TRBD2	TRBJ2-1	TGTGCCACCAGCAGAGCGGCTAGCGGGGGGTACAATGAGCAGTTCTTC	CATSRAASGGYNEQFF
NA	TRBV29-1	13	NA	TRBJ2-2	TGCAGCGTTGAAAGCCAGAACACCGGGGAGCTGTTTTTT	CSVESQNTGELFF
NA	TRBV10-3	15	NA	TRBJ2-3	TGTGCCATCACGGCCCAAGGGGTGGGCACAGATACGCAGTATTTT	CAITAQGVGTDTQYF
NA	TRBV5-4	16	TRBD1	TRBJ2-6	TGTGCCAGCAGCTGGGGACAGCCCTCTGGGGCCAACGTCCTGACTTTC	CASSWGQPSGANVLTF
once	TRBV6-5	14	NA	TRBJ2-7	TGTGCCAGCCAAAGGGGTAGTGTCTCCTACGAGCAGTACTTC	CASQRGSVSYEQYF
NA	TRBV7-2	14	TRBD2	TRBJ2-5	TGTGCCAGCAGCGGAGCGGGGGGGCAGGAGACCCAGTACTTC	CASSGAGGQETQYF
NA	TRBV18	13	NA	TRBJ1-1	TGTGCCAGCTCTCTAACAGAGAACACTGAAGCTTTCTTT	CASSLTENTEAFF
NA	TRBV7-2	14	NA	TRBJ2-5	TGTGCCAGCAGCTCCAGACCAGGCCAAGAGACCCAGTACTTC	CASSSRPGQETQYF
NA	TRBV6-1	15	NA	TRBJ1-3	TGTGCCAGCAGTGATGTGTGGGGGCCTGGAAACACCATATATTTT	CASSDVWGPGNTIYF
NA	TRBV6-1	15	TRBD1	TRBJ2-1	TGTGCCAGCAGTGAAAGGGACAGGGCCTACAATGAGCAGTTCTTC	CASSERDRAYNEQFF
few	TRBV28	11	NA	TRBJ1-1	TGTGCCAGCAGCTTTACAGGCGAAGCTTTCTTT	CASSFTGEAFF
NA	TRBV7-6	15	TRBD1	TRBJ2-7	TGTGCCAGCAGCTCCGGGACAGGGGTGGCCTACGAGCAGTACTTC	CASSSGTGVAYEQYF
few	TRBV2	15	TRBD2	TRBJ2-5	TGTGCCAGCAGGGAGACTAGCGGGGGGGCAGAGACCCAGTACTTC	CASRETSGGAETQYF
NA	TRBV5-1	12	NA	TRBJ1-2	TGCGCCAGCAGCCTACTTAACTATGGCTACACCTTC	CASSLLNYGYTF
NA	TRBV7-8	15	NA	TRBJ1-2	TGTGCCAGCAGCTTAACCCTGAGGAGGGGATATGGCTACACCTTC	CASSLTLRRGYGYTF
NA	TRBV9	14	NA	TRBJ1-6	TGTGCCAGCAGCGAGGAGACAGGAATCCAACTCCTCCACTTT	CASSEETGIQLLHF
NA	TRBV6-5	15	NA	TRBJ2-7	TGTGCCAGCAGCAACAGGCCGCCAGGGTCCTACGAGCAGTACTTC	CASSNRPPGSYEQYF
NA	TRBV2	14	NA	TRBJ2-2	TGTGCCAGCAGTATCCGCGGGGGCTCCGGGGAGCTGTTTTTT	CASSIRGGSGELFF
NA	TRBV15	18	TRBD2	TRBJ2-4	TGTGCCACCAGCAGCACACTAGCGGGGGGGCGTTCCAAAAACATTCAGTACTTC	CATSSTLAGGRSKNIQYF
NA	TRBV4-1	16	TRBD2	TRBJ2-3	TGCGCCAGCAGCCAAGAGGGCGCTAGCGGGTCAGATACGCAGTATTTT	CASSQEGASGSDTQYF
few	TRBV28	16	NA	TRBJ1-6	TGTGCCAGCAGTTTAAGCGGGGCAGGCCTGAATTCACCCCTCCACTTT	CASSLSGAGLNSPLHF
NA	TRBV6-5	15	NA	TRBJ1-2	TGTGCCAGCACCCTAGGACCGGGGGAGAACTATGGCTACACCTTC	CASTLGPGENYGYTF
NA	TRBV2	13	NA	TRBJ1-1	TGTGCCAGCAGGCCCAGTATGAACACTGAAGCTTTCTTT	CASRPSMNTEAFF
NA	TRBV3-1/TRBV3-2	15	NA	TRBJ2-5	TGTGCCAGCAGCCAAGGGCTAGGGGGCCAAGAGACCCAGTACTTC	CASSQGLGGQETQYF
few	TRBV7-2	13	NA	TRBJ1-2	TGTGCCAGCAGCTTACAGTACAGCTATGGCTACACCTTC	CASSLQYSYGYTF
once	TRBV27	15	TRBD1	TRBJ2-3	TGTGCCAGCCCCCGCCGGGACAGGCGCACAGATACGCAGTATTTT	CASPRRDRRTDTQYF
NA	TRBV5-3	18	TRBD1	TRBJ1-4	TGTGCCAGAAGCGTGCTGGGACAGGGAATTCGGGAATCGGAAAAACTGTTTTTT	CARSVLGQGIRESEKLFF
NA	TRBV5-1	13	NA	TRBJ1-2	TGCGCCAGCACCTTATCAGCTAACTATGGCTACACCTTC	CASTLSANYGYTF